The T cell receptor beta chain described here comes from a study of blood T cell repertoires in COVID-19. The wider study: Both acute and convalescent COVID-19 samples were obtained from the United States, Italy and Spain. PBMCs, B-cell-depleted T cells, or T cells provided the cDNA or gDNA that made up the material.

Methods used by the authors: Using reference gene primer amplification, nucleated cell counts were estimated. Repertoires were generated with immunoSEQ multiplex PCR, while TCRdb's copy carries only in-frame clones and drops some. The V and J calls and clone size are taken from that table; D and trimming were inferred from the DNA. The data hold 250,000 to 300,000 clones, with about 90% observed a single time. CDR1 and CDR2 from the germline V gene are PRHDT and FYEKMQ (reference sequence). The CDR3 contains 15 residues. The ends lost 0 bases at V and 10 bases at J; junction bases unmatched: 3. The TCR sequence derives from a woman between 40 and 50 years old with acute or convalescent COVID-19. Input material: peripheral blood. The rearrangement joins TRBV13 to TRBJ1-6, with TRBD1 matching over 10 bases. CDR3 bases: TGTGCCAGCAGCTTAGGGGGGACAGGGGAATCACCCCTCCACTTT. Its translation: CASSLGGTGESPLHF. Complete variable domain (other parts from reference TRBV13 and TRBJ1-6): AAGVIQSPRHLIKEKRETATLKCYPIPRHDTVYWYQQGPGQDPQFLISFYEKMQSDKGSIPDRFSAQQFSDYHSELNMSSLELGDSALYFCASSLGGTGESPLHFGNGTRLTVT.